This TCR beta chain derives from a study of blood T cell repertoires in COVID-19. The germline V gene has CDR1 MNHEY and CDR2 SVGAGI. This CDR3 has 15 amino acids. The J segment lost 3 bases and the V segment lost 8 bases, leaving 11 bases of the junction unmatched. Those who participated ranged in age from roughly 18 to 100 years and resided in around 22 US areas. The study assigned cohorts using participant-reported clinical history. Original data processing: Reference gene primer amplification yielded estimated nucleated cell counts. Data came from immunoSEQ multiplex PCR; TCRdb stores just in-frame clones and leaves some out. D and trimming were read from the DNA, whereas the V and J calls and clone size are those reported in that table. The table lists roughly 320,000 clones, over 90% of them singletons, with 3% to 5% in the top ten.

Sequences were obtained from PBMCs or T cells enriched from blood (not recorded which). V gene TRBV6-5 combines with J gene TRBJ1-1, with 8 bases aligning to TRBD1. The origin of this receptor is a woman in her 30s who had been exposed to COVID-19. As DNA, the CDR3 is TGTGCCAGCTTGGAGGGCAGGGGGCTAGACACTGAAGCTTTCTTT. Translated: CASLEGRGLDTEAFF.